The clone carrying this T cell receptor (beta chain) has at least ten counts. Every diagnosis used clinical symptoms, serum thyroxine and TRAb, thyroid ultrasound and orbital computed tomography. Trimming took off 0 bases at V and 2 bases at J, with 5 bases between the two ends. The CDR3 covers 13 residues. The germline CDR1 and CDR2 sequences are SGHDT and YYEEEE. This sample stems from a study of T cells in Graves' hyperthyroidism and ophthalmopathy. There were TCR beta CDR3 regions amplified from RNA transcripts. The HTBI primer set drove a first-round RT-PCR of the TCR CDR3. TCRdb re-derived calls from the multiplex PCR reads in MiXCR, one entry per CDR3 protein. This table has about 99,000 distinct CDR3 sequences, less than 55% appearing once.

This rearrangement joins TRBV5-6 to TRBJ1-2; no definite D call. The specimen was blood. The receptor comes from a middle-aged man with Graves' hyperthyroidism. The CDR3 here is CASSLEQNYGYTF. The CDR3 DNA reads as TGTGCCAGCAGCTTGGAGCAGAACTATGGCTACACCTTC.